Presented here are 5 T cell receptor beta chains from one specimen sequenced in a study of T cells in Graves' hyperthyroidism and ophthalmopathy. Amplified TCR beta CDR3 regions derived from RNA transcripts. HTBI primers were used for first-round RT-PCR of the TCR CDR3. TCRdb re-called the multiplex PCR reads with MiXCR, one entry per CDR3 protein. The sample has some 420,000 distinct CDR3 sequences, approximately 14% seen once. The specimen was blood. The receptor set was obtained from a woman aged 18 to 35 with Graves' hyperthyroidism.

This clonotype was counted between two and nine times. J is TRBJ2-1 and V is TRBV30; 8 bases are a match to TRBD2. J lost 4 bases, V lost 2 bases, and 10 bases had no gene match. Germline values: CDR1 GTSNPN, CDR2 SVGIG (reference sequence). The CDR3 covers 16 residues. As DNA, the CDR3 is TGTGCCTGGAGTCTGGCCGGGACTAGGGGATACAATGAGCAGTTCTTC. Translating gives CAWSLAGTRGYNEQFF.

This clonotype was counted only a few times. The genes are TRBV4-1 and TRBJ2-7; D remains ambiguous. Per germline, CDR1 MGHRA and CDR2 YSYEKL. The CDR3 has 15 amino acids. The germline V and J ends were trimmed by 0 bases and 4 bases, with 13 bases remaining between them. CDR3 residues: CASSQDEAGVYEQYF. CDR3 DNA: TGCGCCAGCAGCCAAGACGAGGCAGGAGTGTACGAGCAGTACTTC.

In its sample, this clonotype was seen many times. The chain carries TRBV28 and TRBJ2-3; TRBD2 matches at 11 bases. The germline V gene encodes CDR1 MDHEN and CDR2 SYDVKM. The CDR3 runs 14 residues. The junction had 3 bases not matched to a gene; V was cut back by 5 bases and J by 5 bases. CDR3 nucleotide sequence: TGTGCCAGCAGTACCACTAGCGGGAGAGATACGCAGTATTTT. This sequence encodes CASSTTSGRDTQYF.

A few counts support this clonotype. The V gene is TRBV5-1, the J gene TRBJ2-7; possibly TRBD2 for D (5 bases). The CDR3 has 12 amino acids. V lost 1 base, J lost 5 bases, and 7 bases lay in between. In germline, CDR1 is SGHRS, CDR2 YFSETQ. The CDR3 loop reads CASSLSGNEQYF. DNA of the CDR3: TGCGCCAGCAGCTTGTCGGGAAACGAGCAGTACTTC.

This clonotype was detected many times. This sequence joins TRBV6-1 and TRBJ1-1; D is unclear. Trimming pared 4 bases from V and 1 base from J, leaving 10 bases between. The CDR3 runs to 14 residues. Germline-derived CDR1 and CDR2 are MNHNS and SASEGT. The CDR3 spells CASSGATPNTEAFF. The DNA for the CDR3 is TGTGCCAGCAGTGGCGCGACACCGAACACTGAAGCTTTCTTT.